These 9 T cell receptor beta chains share one sample of origin, sequenced in a study of OX40 agonist ivuxolimab in advanced cancers. TCRdb keeps only in-frame clones here, not all; method: immunoSEQ multiplex PCR. Of about 70,000 clones listed, about nine tenths are singletons. The sequences come from CD4+ or CD8+ T cells sorted from blood, collected in a trial of the OX40 agonist ivuxolimab. These receptors all stem from an adult with an advanced solid tumor such as melanoma, head and neck, liver or kidney cancer.

This sequence joins TRBV28 and TRBJ2-2; a weak D match, TRBD2 (5 bases). The CDR3 consists of 15 residues. The V gene lost 3 bases and the J gene lost 4 bases, with 12 bases spanning the gap. Per the germline V gene, CDR1 is MDHEN and CDR2 is SYDVKM. The CDR3 protein is CASSLNGVGTGELFF. The CDR3 DNA is TGTGCCAGCAGTTTGAACGGGGTGGGCACCGGGGAGCTGTTTTTT.

The genes are TRBV5-1 and TRBJ2-7; the D is unclear. Germline V gene sequence: CDR1 SGHRS, CDR2 YFSETQ. Trimming took off 2 bases at V and 5 bases at J, with 11 bases between the two ends. The CDR3 runs 13 residues. CDR3 residues: CASSLVLDHEQYF. In DNA form, the CDR3 reads TGCGCCAGCAGCTTAGTCCTGGACCACGAGCAGTACTTC.

V gene TRBV19 combines with J gene TRBJ2-7, with D uncertain. Deletions cut 0 bases from V and 1 base from J, with 7 bases between. CDR1 is LNHDA and CDR2 is SQIVND in the germline V gene (reference sequence). The CDR3 loop spans 14 amino acids. This CDR3 is CASSIDIISYEQYF. CDR3 bases: TGTGCCAGTAGTATAGACATTATTTCCTACGAGCAGTACTTC.

The V gene is TRBV5-5, the J gene TRBJ1-6, with unresolved D. V was trimmed by 5 bases and J by 4 bases, leaving 13 bases between them. Germline loops: CDR1 SGHKS, CDR2 YYEKEE (reference sequence). The length of the CDR3 is 15 residues. The CDR3 spells CASRAVVSYNSPLHF. The DNA for the CDR3 is TGTGCCAGCAGGGCCGTTGTCAGTTATAATTCACCCCTCCACTTT.

V is TRBV11-3 and J is TRBJ2-4; no clear D. The CDR3 is 13 amino acids. Germline CDR1 reads SGHNT; CDR2 reads YENEEA. Trimming shortened V by 4 bases and J by 8 bases, and 12 bases separated the two germline ends. Here the CDR3 reads CASSSGPTDIQYF. CDR3 nucleotide sequence: TGTGCCAGCAGCTCCGGACCAACAGACATTCAGTACTTC.

The gene calls are TRBV5-6 and TRBJ2-3, with D perhaps given as TRBD1 or TRBD2 (5 bases each). The CDR3 is made up of 18 amino acids. Germline V gene data show CDR1 as SGHDT and CDR2 as YYEEEE. Between the trimmed V and J ends, which lost 4 bases and 4 bases, there was a span of 25 bases. The CDR3 loop reads CASSLVRDLTFRADTQYF. For the CDR3, the DNA is TGTGCCAGCAGCCTTGTTCGGGACCTCACCTTCCGGGCAGATACGCAGTATTTT. Drawing the rest from reference TRBV5-6 and TRBJ2-3, the complete variable domain is DAGVTQSPTHLIKTRGQQVTLRCSPKSGHDTVSWYQQALGQGPQFIFQYYEEEERQRGNFPDRFSGHQFPNYSSELNVNALLLGDSALYLCASSLVRDLTFRADTQYFGPGTRLTVL.

CDR3 nucleotide sequence: TGTGCCAGCAGCGAGGGACAGGGGAACTATGGCTACACCTTC. It codes for CASSEGQGNYGYTF. This chain links TRBV9 with TRBJ1-2, with 10 bases matching TRBD1. Losses at the gene ends were 3 bases for V and 2 bases for J; bases not matched to a gene: 1. This CDR3 is built from 14 residues. The V gene's germline CDR1 is SGDLS and CDR2 YYNGEE.

This sequence joins TRBV6-5 and TRBJ1-2; tentatively, D is TRBD1 (5 bases). CDR3 length: 15 amino acids. From germline, CDR1 is MNHEY and CDR2 SVGAGI. The ends were cut back, 0 bases at V and 8 bases at J, with 16 bases in the middle. Here the CDR3 reads CASSYSMNLRGGYTF. CDR3 nucleotide sequence: TGTGCCAGCAGTTACTCGATGAATCTGAGGGGCGGCTACACCTTC.

The chain uses TRBV18 and TRBJ2-3; D is possibly TRBD2 (6 bases). The CDR3 is made up of 13 amino acids. Germline V gene lookup returns CDR1 KGHSH and CDR2 LQKENI. Trimming shortened V by 8 bases and J by 4 bases, and 13 bases separated the two germline ends. CDR3 region: CASLGGAADTQYF. CDR3 nucleotide sequence: TGTGCCAGCCTAGGCGGGGCGGCAGATACGCAGTATTTT. The complete variable domain, with remaining parts taken from reference TRBV18 and TRBJ2-3, reads NAGVMQNPRHLVRRRGQEARLRCSPMKGHSHVYWYRQLPEEGLKFMVYLQKENIIDESGMPKERFSAEFPKEGPSILRIQQVVRGDSAAYFCASLGGAADTQYFGPGTRLTVL.